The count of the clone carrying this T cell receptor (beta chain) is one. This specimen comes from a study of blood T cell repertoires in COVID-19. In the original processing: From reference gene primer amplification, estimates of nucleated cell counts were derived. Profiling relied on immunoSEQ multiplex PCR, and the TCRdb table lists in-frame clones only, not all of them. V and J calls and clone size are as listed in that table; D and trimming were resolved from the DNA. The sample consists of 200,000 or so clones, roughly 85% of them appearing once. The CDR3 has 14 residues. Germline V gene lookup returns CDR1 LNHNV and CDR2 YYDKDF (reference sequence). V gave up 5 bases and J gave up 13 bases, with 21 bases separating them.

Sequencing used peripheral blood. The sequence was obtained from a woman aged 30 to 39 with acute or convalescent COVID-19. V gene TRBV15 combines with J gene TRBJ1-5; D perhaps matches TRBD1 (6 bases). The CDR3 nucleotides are TGTGCCACCAGCTCCCGAACCACAGGGCTGTATCAGCATTTT. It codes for CATSSRTTGLYQHF.